The 19 T cell receptor beta chains below come from one sample, sequenced in a study of OX40 agonist ivuxolimab in advanced cancers. Library prep was done by the immunoSEQ multiplex PCR assay. TCRdb took over this immuneACCESS table, retaining in-frame rearrangements with V and J assigned. Such tables are incomplete; in checked studies, under half of the missing clones stem from an unresolved V gene, and the remainder is unexplained. Counted in this sample were some 97,000 clones; roughly 90% of them appeared once. The ten largest make up approximately 0.58% of the sample. Source: CD4+ or CD8+ T cells sorted from blood, taken in a trial of the OX40 agonist ivuxolimab. The source of these receptors is an adult with an advanced solid tumor such as melanoma, head and neck, liver or kidney cancer.

The chain joins TRBV19 to TRBJ2-1, with D perhaps assigned TRBD1 or TRBD2 (6 bases each). The V gene lost 3 bases and the J gene lost 4 bases, with 16 bases spanning the gap. The CDR3 totals 16 residues. The V gene's germline CDR1 is LNHDA and CDR2 SQIVND (reference sequence). The CDR3 nucleotides are TGTGCCAGTAGTATCGGGGGCGGGATTCTATACAATGAGCAGTTCTTC. This translates into CASSIGGGILYNEQFF. Drawing the rest from reference TRBV19 and TRBJ2-1, the complete variable domain is DGGITQSPKYLFRKEGQNVTLSCEQNLNHDAMYWYRQDPGQGLRLIYYSQIVNDFQKGDIAEGYSVSREKKESFPLTVTSAQKNPTAFYLCASSIGGGILYNEQFFGPGTRLTVL.

The CDR3 loop is CASSLRVTGTYNEQFF. DNA for the CDR3: TGTGCCAGCAGCCTAAGGGTAACGGGGACCTACAATGAGCAGTTCTTC. V usage is TRBV4-2 and J usage is TRBJ2-1, with a possible D match to TRBD2 (5 bases). The V end was cut by 4 bases, the J end by 2 bases, with 15 bases between. CDR1 and CDR2 (germline): LGHNA, YNFKEQ. The CDR3 totals 16 residues.

CDR3 nucleotides: TGCAGCGCTACGCAGGGGTTCCTTAGCACAGATACGCAGTATTTT. Its translation is CSATQGFLSTDTQYF. The chain uses TRBV29-1 and TRBJ2-3, with a weak D call TRBD1 (6 bases). Germline CDR1 SQVTM, CDR2 ANQGSEA. CDR3 length: 15 residues. The germline V and J ends were trimmed by 7 bases and 0 bases, with 17 bases remaining between them.

The chain links TRBV11-2 to TRBJ1-1, with a weak D call TRBD1 (6 bases). V was trimmed by 6 bases and J by 5 bases, leaving 13 bases between them. Germline values: CDR1 SGHAT, CDR2 FQNNGV. The CDR3 spans 13 residues. The chain's CDR3 is CASSLRGGTEAFF. The CDR3 DNA reads as TGTGCCAGCAGTCTTCGAGGGGGGACTGAAGCTTTCTTT.

V gene TRBV15 combines with J gene TRBJ1-1, with D perhaps TRBD1 (6 bases). This CDR3 spans 16 amino acids. CDR1 and CDR2 (germline): LNHNV, YYDKDF (reference sequence). V lost 1 base to trimming and J lost 4 bases, with 16 bases between them. CDR3 in amino acids: CATSRALGGSSTEAFF. In DNA form, the CDR3 reads TGTGCCACCAGCAGAGCTTTAGGGGGTTCCAGCACTGAAGCTTTCTTT.

The chain couples TRBV7-6 to TRBJ2-2; D not certain. CDR1 and CDR2 (germline): SGHVS, FNYEAQ. CDR3 length: 19 residues. Trimming took off 6 bases at V and 4 bases at J, with 27 bases between the two ends. The DNA for the CDR3 is TGTGCCAGCAGAGACCGACAAGGCCATCGAAGAGATCGCACCGGGGAGCTGTTTTTT. It is translated as CASRDRQGHRRDRTGELFF.

This clone was seen only once. The chain employs TRBV29-1 and TRBJ2-7, with 7 nucleotides matching TRBD1. CDR1 and CDR2 from the germline V gene are SQVTM and ANQGSEA. This CDR3 is 14 amino acids long. The V gene end was trimmed by 2 bases and the J gene end by 5 bases; junction bases not matched to a gene: 9. The CDR3 nucleotides are TGCAGCGTTGAAATGGCTACAGGGGTTGACGAGCAGTACTTC. As protein: CSVEMATGVDEQYF.

This clone was found once. The gene calls are TRBV5-1 and TRBJ2-1; D is perhaps TRBD2 (6 bases). This CDR3 region has 14 residues. Trimming took off 4 bases at V and 6 bases at J, with 14 bases between the two ends. Germline V gene data show CDR1 as SGHRS and CDR2 as YFSETQ. In DNA form, the CDR3 reads TGCGCCAGCAGCGGAGGCGGGAAAGTCAATGAGCAGTTCTTC. Residues: CASSGGGKVNEQFF.

This chain joins TRBV27 and TRBJ2-4, with 8 bases that match TRBD1. The V gene's germline CDR1 is MNHEY and CDR2 SMNVEV (reference sequence). This CDR3 is built from 18 residues. The ends lost 5 bases at V and 0 bases at J; junction bases unmatched: 12. The CDR3 coding sequence is TGTGCCAGCAGTCTGGACAGGGATGCCCTAATAGCCAAAAACATTCAGTACTTC. Protein product: CASSLDRDALIAKNIQYF.

This chain connects TRBV28 to TRBJ2-7; perhaps TRBD2 as D (5 bases). V shed 3 bases and J shed 4 bases, with 22 bases lying between them. The V gene's germline CDR1 is MDHEN and CDR2 SYDVKM. The CDR3 is 17 residues long. The CDR3 sequence is CASSFGLGSEFWYEQYF. The CDR3 nucleotides are TGTGCCAGCAGTTTCGGACTGGGTTCTGAATTTTGGTACGAGCAGTACTTC.

This chain uses TRBV11-1 with TRBJ2-7, with 10 nucleotides matching TRBD2. This CDR3 has 14 amino acids. Losses at the gene ends were 5 bases for V and 2 bases for J; bases not matched to a gene: 3. The germline gives CDR1 SGHAT, CDR2 FQDESV (reference sequence). CDR3 amino acids: CASSPSGRPYEQYF. Here the CDR3 DNA reads TGTGCCAGCAGCCCTAGCGGGAGACCCTACGAGCAGTACTTC.

This chain connects TRBV2 to TRBJ2-7; tentative D call: TRBD1 (5 bases). The CDR3 length is 13 residues. The V end lost 4 bases, the J end lost 3 bases, and 10 bases lay between the germline ends. Germline V lookup: CDR1 SNHLY, CDR2 FYNNEI. CDR3 region: CASSAFRDYEQYF. The DNA of the CDR3 is TGTGCCAGCAGTGCATTCAGGGACTACGAGCAGTACTTC.

This sequence joins TRBV5-1 and TRBJ2-7, with 10 bases matching TRBD1. The V gene end was trimmed by 0 bases and the J gene end by 4 bases; junction bases not matched to a gene: 4. The CDR3 loop spans 15 amino acids. Germline assignment: CDR1 SGHRS and CDR2 YFSETQ. The CDR3, as DNA: TGCGCCAGCAGCTTGGAGGGACAGGGGCTGTACGAGCAGTACTTC. Translated, it gives CASSLEGQGLYEQYF.

The rearrangement uses TRBV21-1 and TRBJ2-1; the listed D gene, TRBD1, was not tested against the DNA. TRBV21-1 is a recognized pseudogene. This CDR3 is 13 amino acids long. CDR3 DNA sequence: TGTGCCAGTCCGGGACAAACGCACAATGAGCAGTTCTTC. It translates to CASPGQTHNEQFF.

The rearrangement links TRBV9 to TRBJ2-1; D unresolved. The CDR3 spans 14 residues. Trimming stripped 1 base from V and 3 bases from J, with 8 bases between. Germline V gives CDR1 SGDLS, CDR2 YYNGEE. CDR3 in amino acids: CASSVTRFYNEQFF. DNA for the CDR3: TGTGCCAGCAGCGTAACCCGGTTCTACAATGAGCAGTTCTTC.

The rearrangement uses TRBV27 and TRBJ2-2; D is unresolved. The V end was cut by 3 bases, the J end by 1 base, with 9 bases between. Germline CDR1 MNHEY, CDR2 SMNVEV (reference sequence). The CDR3 runs to 15 residues. The CDR3 here is CASSFGRMNTGELFF. The DNA of the CDR3 is TGTGCCAGCAGTTTCGGGCGAATGAACACCGGGGAGCTGTTTTTT.

In its sample, this clone was seen once. The chain is built from TRBV5-1 and TRBJ1-4; TRBD1 aligns across 7 bases. With 2 bases clipped from V and 2 bases from J, the junction kept 6 bases outside the gene matches. From germline, CDR1 is SGHRS and CDR2 YFSETQ. This CDR3 comprises 16 residues. CDR3 loop: CASSFGGGGTNEKLFF. The CDR3 bases are TGCGCCAGCAGCTTTGGAGGGGGCGGCACTAATGAAAAACTGTTTTTT.

This sequence joins TRBV5-1 and TRBJ2-1; TRBD2 aligns across 8 bases. The germline V gene encodes CDR1 SGHRS and CDR2 YFSETQ. V dropped 1 base and J dropped 0; count of bases not matched to a gene: 6. This CDR3 has 17 amino acids. CDR3 coding DNA: TGCGCCAGCAGCTTGTTCGCTAGCGGGTACTCCTACAATGAGCAGTTCTTC. This sequence encodes CASSLFASGYSYNEQFF. Supplemented by reference TRBV5-1 and TRBJ2-1, the full variable domain reads KAGVTQTPRYLIKTRGQQVTLSCSPISGHRSVSWYQQTPGQGLQFLFEYFSETQRNKGNFPGRFSGRQFSNSRSEMNVSTLELGDSALYLCASSLFASGYSYNEQFFGPGTRLTVL.

The V and J genes are TRBV5-5 and TRBJ2-7, with TRBD1 matching over 8 bases. V was pared by 4 bases and J by 4 bases, with 7 bases of the junction left unmatched. The CDR3 contains 14 residues. CDR1 SGHKS and CDR2 YYEKEE come from the germline V gene (reference sequence). The CDR3 DNA reads as TGTGCCAGCAGCCTGGCAGGGGGCGTGTACGAGCAGTACTTC. Its translation is CASSLAGGVYEQYF. Full variable domain (rest looked up from reference TRBV5-5 and TRBJ2-7): DAGVTQSPTHLIKTRGQQVTLRCSPISGHKSVSWYQQVLGQGPQFIFQYYEKEERGRGNFPDRFSARQFPNYSSELNVNALLLGDSALYLCASSLAGGVYEQYFGPGTRLTVT.